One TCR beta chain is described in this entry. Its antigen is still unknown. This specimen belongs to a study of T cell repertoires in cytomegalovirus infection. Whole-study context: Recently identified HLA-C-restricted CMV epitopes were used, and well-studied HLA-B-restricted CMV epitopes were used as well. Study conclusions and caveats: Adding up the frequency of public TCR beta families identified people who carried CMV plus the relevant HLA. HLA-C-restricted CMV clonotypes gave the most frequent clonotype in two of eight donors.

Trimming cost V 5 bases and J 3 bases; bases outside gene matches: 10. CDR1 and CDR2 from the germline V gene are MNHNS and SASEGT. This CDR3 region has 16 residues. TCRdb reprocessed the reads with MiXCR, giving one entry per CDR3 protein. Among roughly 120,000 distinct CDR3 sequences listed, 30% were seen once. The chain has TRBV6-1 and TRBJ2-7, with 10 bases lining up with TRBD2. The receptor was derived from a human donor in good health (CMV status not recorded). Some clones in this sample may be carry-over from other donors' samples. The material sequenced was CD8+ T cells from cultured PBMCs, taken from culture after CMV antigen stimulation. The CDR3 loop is CASSLGVGTSVYEQYF. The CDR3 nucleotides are TGTGCCAGCAGTCTAGGGGTCGGGACTAGCGTCTACGAGCAGTACTTC.